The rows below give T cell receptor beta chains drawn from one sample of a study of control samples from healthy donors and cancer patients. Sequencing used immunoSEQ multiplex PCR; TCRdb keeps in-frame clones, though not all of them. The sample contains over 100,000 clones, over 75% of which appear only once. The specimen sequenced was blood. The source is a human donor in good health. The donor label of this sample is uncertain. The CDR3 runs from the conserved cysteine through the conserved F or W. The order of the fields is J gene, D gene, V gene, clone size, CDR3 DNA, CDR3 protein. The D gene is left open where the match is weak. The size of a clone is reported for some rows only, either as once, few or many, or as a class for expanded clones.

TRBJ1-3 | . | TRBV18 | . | TGTGCCAGCTCACCAACGGGGGCCGGCTCTGGAAACACCATATATTTT | CASSPTGAGSGNTIYF
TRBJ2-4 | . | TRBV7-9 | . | TGTGCCAGCAGCTTAGAAGTCAGGGGAGCCAAAAACATTCAGTACTTC | CASSLEVRGAKNIQYF
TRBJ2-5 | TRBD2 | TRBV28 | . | TGTGCCAGCAGTTGGCCCCAATACGAGCGGGGATTAGTGGAGACCCAGTACTTC | CASSWPQYERGLVETQYF
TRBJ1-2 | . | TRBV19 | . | TGTGCCAGTATTGGAGGGGTGGACTATGGCTACACCTTC | CASIGGVDYGYTF
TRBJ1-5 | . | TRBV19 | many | TGTGCCAGTAGTATAGATGGGCAGAATAATCAGCCCCAGCATTTT | CASSIDGQNNQPQHF
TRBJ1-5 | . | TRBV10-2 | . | TGCGCCAGCACCCCCACAGGGTTTCAGCCCCAGCATTTT | CASTPTGFQPQHF
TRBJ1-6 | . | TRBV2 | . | TGTGCCAGCATCAGTGATACAGGATATAATTCACCCCTCCACTTT | CASISDTGYNSPLHF
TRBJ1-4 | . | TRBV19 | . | TGTGCCAGTAGTATTATGGGAGCAACTAATGAAAAACTGTTTTTT | CASSIMGATNEKLFF
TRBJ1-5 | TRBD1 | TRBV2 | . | TGTGCCAGCAGTTTACGGACAGGTGGACAGCCCCAGCATTTT | CASSLRTGGQPQHF
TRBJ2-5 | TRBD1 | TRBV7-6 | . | TGTGCCAGCAGCTTATATCCAGGGGGACAAGAGACCCAGTACTTC | CASSLYPGGQETQYF
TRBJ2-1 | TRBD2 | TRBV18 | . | TGTGCCAGCTCACCACCTTCTAGCGGGGGATACAATGAGCAGTTCTTC | CASSPPSSGGYNEQFF
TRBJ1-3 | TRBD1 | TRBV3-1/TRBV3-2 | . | TGTGCCAGCAGCCCCGGGACAGGGTCGGCTGGAAACACCATATATTTT | CASSPGTGSAGNTIYF
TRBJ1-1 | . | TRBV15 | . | TGTGCCACCAGCAGAGCCCGACGGTCGAACACTGAAGCTTTCTTT | CATSRARRSNTEAFF
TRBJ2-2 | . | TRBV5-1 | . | TGCGCCAGCAACAGGGCGACATGGGACACCGGGGAGCTGTTTTTT | CASNRATWDTGELFF
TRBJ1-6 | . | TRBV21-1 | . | TGTGCCAGAGAGTCGACAGGGTGTGGGAATTCACCCCTCCACTTT | CARESTGCGNSPLHF
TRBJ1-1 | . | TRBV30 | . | TGTGCCTGGAGTAAGAGCGAAGCTTTCTTT | CAWSKSEAFF
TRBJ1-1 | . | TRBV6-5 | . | TGTGCCAGCACCCTCGGACGGAACACTGAAGCTTTCTTT | CASTLGRNTEAFF
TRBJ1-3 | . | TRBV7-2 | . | TGTGCCAGCAGCTGGGGGGTAGCTTCTGGAAACACCATATATTTT | CASSWGVASGNTIYF
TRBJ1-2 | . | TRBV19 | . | TGTGCCAGTTTTAAAAGGGGGGACTCACCCTATGGCTACACCTTC | CASFKRGDSPYGYTF
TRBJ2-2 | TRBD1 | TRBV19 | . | TGTGCCAGCGCCGGGACAGCGAACACCGGGGAGCTGTTTTTT | CASAGTANTGELFF
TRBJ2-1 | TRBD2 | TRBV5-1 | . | TGCGCCAGCAGCTTGGCCCGGCAGCTAGCGGGGGGACTGGTCTTC | CASSLARQLAGGLVF
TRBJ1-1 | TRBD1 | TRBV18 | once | TGTGCCAGCTCAACCCTACCGGGACAGACGAACACTGAAGCTTTCTTT | CASSTLPGQTNTEAFF
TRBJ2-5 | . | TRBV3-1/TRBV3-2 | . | TGTGCCAGCAGCCACTCTTCGGGCCTCCTGGAGACCCAGTACTTC | CASSHSSGLLETQYF
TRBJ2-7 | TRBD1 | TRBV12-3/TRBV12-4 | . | TGTGCCAGCAGTCCCTGGACAGGCTACGAGCAGTACTTC | CASSPWTGYEQYF
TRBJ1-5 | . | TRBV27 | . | TGTGCCAGCAGTTTGTCACCCGGGCATCAGCCCCAGCATTTT | CASSLSPGHQPQHF
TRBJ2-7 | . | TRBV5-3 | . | TGTGCCAGAAGCCCTGTTCCCAGAAGCTCCTACGAGCAGTACTTC | CARSPVPRSSYEQYF
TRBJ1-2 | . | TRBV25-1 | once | TGTGCCAGCAGTGAACGGTATACAGGAGGGTTTCTCCGCTTC | CASSERYTGGFLRF
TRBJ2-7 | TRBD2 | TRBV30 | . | TGTGCCTGGAGTGGCAGACTAGCGGGGTACGAGCAGTACTTC | CAWSGRLAGYEQYF
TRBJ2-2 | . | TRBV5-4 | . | TGTGCCAGCAGCTCAGGGGACGCCGGGGAGCTGTTTTTT | CASSSGDAGELFF